This passage covers 10 T cell receptor beta chains from one sample sequenced in a study of cytomegalovirus exposure and HLA in healthy donors. Some clones are missing from TCRdb's copy, which holds only in-frame ones; the method was immunoSEQ multiplex PCR. The profile shows 120,000 or so clones, about 87% of them singletons. The source material was PBMCs. Source of these receptors: a man aged 18 to 29 in good health and CMV-seronegative.

This chain uses TRBV28 with TRBJ2-7; D remains ambiguous. The CDR3 covers 11 residues. The V end was cut by 3 bases, the J end by 3 bases, with 3 bases between. CDR1 is MDHEN, CDR2 SYDVKM, per germline. The CDR3 loop is CASSFLYEQYF. In DNA form, the CDR3 reads TGTGCCAGCAGTTTTCTCTACGAGCAGTACTTC.

The rearrangement joins TRBV4-2 to TRBJ2-1, with TRBD1 matching over 7 bases. The CDR3 consists of 15 residues. CDR1 is LGHNA, CDR2 YNFKEQ, per germline. Losses at the gene ends were 6 bases for V and 5 bases for J; bases not matched to a gene: 10. Written as DNA, the CDR3 is TGTGCCAGCAGTACACCGGGACAGAAGAACAATGAGCAGTTCTTC. Its protein is CASSTPGQKNNEQFF.

This chain uses TRBV9 with TRBJ2-2; possibly TRBD2 for D (5 bases). The CDR3 has 15 amino acids. Trimming shortened V by 1 base and J by 1 base, and 8 bases separated the two germline ends. CDR1 is SGDLS and CDR2 is YYNGEE in the germline V gene. As DNA, the CDR3 is TGTGCCAGCAGCGTAAGCGGTGGGAACACCGGGGAGCTGTTTTTT. As protein: CASSVSGGNTGELFF.

This chain connects TRBV28 to TRBJ2-7; 8 bases map to TRBD1. The CDR3 totals 14 residues. V was clipped by 8 bases and J by 4 bases; unmatched bases: 10. The V gene's germline CDR1 is MDHEN and CDR2 SYDVKM. CDR3 coding DNA: TGTGCCAGCGGTGCGGGGACAGGAGTATACGAGCAGTACTTC. This codes for CASGAGTGVYEQYF.

This chain joins TRBV5-1 and TRBJ1-1; D possibly corresponds to TRBD1 (6 bases). Per the germline V gene, CDR1 is SGHRS and CDR2 is YFSETQ. The CDR3 runs 16 residues. The germline V and J ends were trimmed by 2 bases and 8 bases, with 22 bases remaining between them. The CDR3 loop reads CASSFEPPGASLEAFF. The CDR3 nucleotides are TGCGCCAGCAGCTTTGAACCGCCAGGGGCCTCCCTCGAAGCTTTCTTT.

J is TRBJ1-2 and V is TRBV5-1, with 8 positions matching TRBD1. The CDR3 totals 15 residues. Trimming at V came to 5 bases and at J to 7 bases, leaving 13 bases not matched to a gene. The germline V gene encodes CDR1 SGHRS and CDR2 YFSETQ. In DNA form, the CDR3 reads TGCGCCAGCAGAGGCTGGGCAGGGGGCGCGTCTGGCTACACCTTC. Protein product: CASRGWAGGASGYTF.

This chain joins TRBV28 and TRBJ2-7, with D possibly being TRBD1 (5 bases). Per germline, CDR1 MDHEN and CDR2 SYDVKM. V gave up 3 bases and J gave up 1 base, with 16 bases separating them. CDR3 length equals 16 residues. This chain's CDR3 is CASSLNWGDPSYEQYF. As DNA, the CDR3 is TGTGCCAGCAGTTTGAATTGGGGCGACCCTTCCTACGAGCAGTACTTC.

This chain joins TRBV18 and TRBJ1-2; no firm D call. Germline-derived CDR1 and CDR2 are KGHSH and LQKENI. The CDR3 consists of 14 residues. The V end was cut by 2 bases, the J end by 3 bases, with 10 bases between. In DNA form, the CDR3 reads TGTGCCAGCTCACCAAGGAGGGTAGACTATGGCTACACCTTC. Translation gives CASSPRRVDYGYTF.

The chain has TRBV7-9 and TRBJ2-1, with D unclear. This CDR3 is 13 amino acids long. The V gene's germline CDR1 is SEHNR and CDR2 FQNEAQ (reference sequence). Trimming took 4 bases from V and 1 from J, leaving 5 bases between them. As DNA, the CDR3 is TGTGCCAGCAGCTCAGGATCCTACAATGAGCAGTTCTTC. Its protein product is CASSSGSYNEQFF.

The CDR3 bases are TGTGCCAGCTCTGAATTGGGGGGGCGGAACACTGAAGCTTTCTTT. Translation: CASSELGGRNTEAFF. The chain joins TRBV18 to TRBJ1-1, with D possibly being TRBD1 (6 bases). CDR3 length equals 15 residues. CDR1 and CDR2 (germline): KGHSH, LQKENI. V lost 6 bases and J lost 1, with 15 bases in between.